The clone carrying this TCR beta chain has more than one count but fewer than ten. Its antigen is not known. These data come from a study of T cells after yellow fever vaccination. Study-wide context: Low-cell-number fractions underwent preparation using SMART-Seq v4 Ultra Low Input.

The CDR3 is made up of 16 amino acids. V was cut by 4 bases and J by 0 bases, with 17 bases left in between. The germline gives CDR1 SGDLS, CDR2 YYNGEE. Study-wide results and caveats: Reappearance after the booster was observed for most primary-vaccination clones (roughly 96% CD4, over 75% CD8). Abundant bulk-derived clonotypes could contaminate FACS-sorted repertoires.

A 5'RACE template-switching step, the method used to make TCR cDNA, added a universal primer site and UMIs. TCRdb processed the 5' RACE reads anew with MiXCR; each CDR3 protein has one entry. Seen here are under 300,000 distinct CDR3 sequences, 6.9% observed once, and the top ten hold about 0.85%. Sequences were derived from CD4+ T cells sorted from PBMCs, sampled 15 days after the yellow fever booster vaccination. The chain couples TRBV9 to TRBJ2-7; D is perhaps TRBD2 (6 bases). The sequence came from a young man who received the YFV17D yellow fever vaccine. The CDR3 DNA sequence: TGTGCCAGCAGCCCGAAGTTAGCGGACCACTCCTACGAGCAGTACTTC. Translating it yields CASSPKLADHSYEQYF.